Below, 17 T cell receptor beta chains from the same sample are listed, as sequenced in a study of response to subunit inactivated influenza vaccine. TCRdb redid the calling of the RT-PCR reads with MiXCR, one entry per CDR3 protein. The sample comprises more than 600,000 distinct CDR3 sequences, 18% of which are singletons, and roughly 10% rests with the top ten. Here the sequenced sample was PBMCs from blood, taken 5 days after vaccination. Receptor source: a man aged 50 or older who received an inactivated influenza vaccine.

This sequence joins TRBV29-1 and TRBJ2-4; 10 bases agree with TRBD2. CDR3 length: 15 residues. Germline lookup yields CDR1 SQVTM and CDR2 ANQGSEA. The V gene end was trimmed by 3 bases and the J gene end by 4 bases; junction bases not matched to a gene: 6. CDR3 region: CSVELAGGQKNIQYF. For the CDR3, the DNA is TGCAGCGTTGAGTTAGCGGGAGGTCAAAAAAACATTCAGTACTTC.

This chain links TRBV5-1 with TRBJ2-1, with 10 bases matching TRBD2. J gave up 3 bases and V 5 bases, and 11 bases lay outside the gene matches. CDR3 size: 17 residues. Germline CDR1 reads SGHRS; CDR2 reads YFSETQ. The CDR3 loop is CASSPSGGHTLYNEQFF. The CDR3, as DNA: TGCGCCAGCAGTCCTAGCGGGGGCCATACACTCTACAATGAGCAGTTCTTC.

This clonotype has a handful of counts. Here the CDR3 DNA reads TGCGCCAGCAGCTTGGAAGGGCAGCCGTTCTACAATGAGCAGTTCTTC. It yields the protein CASSLEGQPFYNEQFF. V is TRBV5-1 and J is TRBJ2-1, with D unclear. This CDR3 is built from 16 residues. In germline, CDR1 is SGHRS, CDR2 YFSETQ. Trimming pared 0 bases from V and 3 bases from J, leaving 13 bases between.

The chain recombines TRBV20-1 with TRBJ1-2; the D is unclear. Germline CDR1 is DFQATT and CDR2 is SNEGSKA (reference sequence). The CDR3 extends over 13 amino acids. V gave up 6 bases and J gave up 4 bases, with 15 bases separating them. CDR3 bases: TGCAGTGCAAACGACGGATTGTTCTATGGCTACACCTTC. It specifies CSANDGLFYGYTF.

A remark on this clonotype: A much larger clone lies a single base off, so this may be a read error. V usage is TRBV7-2 and J usage is TRBJ2-4; tentative D call: TRBD1 (5 bases). The CDR3 consists of 14 residues. Germline CDR1 reads SGHTA; CDR2 reads FQGNSA. The CDR3 protein is CASSLIQDKNMQYF. CDR3 bases: TGTGCCAGCAGCTTAATACAGGATAAAAACATGCAGTACTTC. The full variable domain, completed using reference TRBV7-2 and TRBJ2-4, is GAGVSQSPSNKVTEKGKDVELRCDPISGHTALYWYRQSLGQGLEFLIYFQGNSAPDKSGLPSDRFSAERTGGSVSTLTIQRTQQEDSAVYLCASSLIQDKNMQYFGAGTRLSVL.

This clonotype came up many times. This sequence joins TRBV7-2 and TRBJ2-7; D unclear. Deletions cut 1 base from V and 12 bases from J, with 13 bases between. This CDR3 contains 12 residues. Germline assignment: CDR1 SGHTA and CDR2 FQGNSA. The CDR3 bases are TGTGCCAGCAGCTTAGGTGAAAATGTCCGGTACTTC. This sequence encodes CASSLGENVRYF.

The CDR3 region has the DNA TGCAGTGCTAGAGTCGTAGACCTGCGGGTTTCACCCCTCCACTTT. This translates into CSARVVDLRVSPLHF. The chain uses TRBV20-1 and TRBJ1-6, with D uncertain. The CDR3 loop spans 15 amino acids. The germline V gene has CDR1 DFQATT and CDR2 SNEGSKA (reference sequence). Trimming removed 1 base at V and 9 bases at J, with 16 bases between.

The chain has TRBV5-7 and TRBJ2-5; tentatively, D is TRBD2 (5 bases). TRBV5-7 is classed as an ORF, of uncertain function. V was shortened by 1 base and J by 2 bases, with 9 bases between the two germline ends. The CDR3 covers 14 residues. In nucleotides, the CDR3 is TGTGCCAGCAGCTTGTCGGGGAGACAAGAGACCCAGTACTTC. Encoded protein: CASSLSGRQETQYF.

This clonotype was recorded many times. The chain uses TRBV28 and TRBJ1-5; D is uncertain. Germline lookup yields CDR1 MDHEN and CDR2 SYDVKM. V lost 6 bases and J lost 0, with 3 bases in between. This CDR3 has 12 residues. The CDR3 DNA follows: TGTGCCAGCAGCTTTAGCAATCAGCCCCAGCATTTT. Translated: CASSFSNQPQHF.

In this sample, this clonotype turned up a few times. V and J are TRBV21-1 and TRBJ2-3; TRBD1, the table's D call, lacks a check against the DNA. TRBV21-1 corresponds to a pseudogene. The CDR3 is 15 amino acids. The CDR3: CASSDHRGVKDTQYF. The CDR3 region has the DNA TGTGCCAGCAGCGACCACAGGGGCGTGAAAGATACGCAGTATTTT.

The rearrangement uses TRBV11-1 and TRBJ2-1; 9 nucleotides agree with TRBD2. There are 14 residues in the CDR3. Germline CDR1 SGHAT, CDR2 FQDESV (reference sequence). Losses at the gene ends were 5 bases for V and 13 bases for J; bases not matched to a gene: 12. The DNA for the CDR3 is TGTGCCAGCAGCGCCTTTGGGACTAGCTTGGGTCAGTTCTTC. It specifies CASSAFGTSLGQFF.

This clonotype was picked up many times. The V call is TRBV29-1, the J call TRBJ2-7; D is perhaps TRBD2 (6 bases). CDR3 size: 13 residues. The germline V gene encodes CDR1 SQVTM and CDR2 ANQGSEA. V lost 4 bases and J 2 bases, leaving 12 bases between the germline ends. The CDR3 is CSVAAGWAYEQYF. The CDR3 DNA is TGCAGCGTTGCTGCGGGATGGGCCTACGAGCAGTACTTC.

This clonotype came up a few times. The V and J genes are TRBV25-1 and TRBJ2-5, with D perhaps TRBD2 (6 bases). The V gene's germline CDR1 is MGHDK and CDR2 SYGVNS. The CDR3 is made up of 14 amino acids. Trimming took off 1 base at V and 5 bases at J, with 11 bases between the two ends. The CDR3 loop is CASSEFGGKETQYF. CDR3 coding DNA: TGTGCCAGCAGTGAATTCGGAGGGAAGGAGACCCAGTACTTC.

The V gene is TRBV20-1, the J gene TRBJ2-3, with 12 bases matching TRBD2. After removal of 4 bases from V and 3 bases from J, the junction contained 2 bases not matched to a gene. This CDR3 comprises 14 residues. Germline V gene data show CDR1 as DFQATT and CDR2 as SNEGSKA (reference sequence). DNA for the CDR3: TGCAGTGCTATGACTAGCGGGGGTACAGATACGCAGTATTTT. Protein: CSAMTSGGTDTQYF.

This clonotype was seen at least ten times. J is TRBJ2-3 and V is TRBV5-1; no reliable D call. The CDR3 sequence is 14 residues long. The V end lost 0 bases, the J end lost 5 bases, and 10 bases lay between the germline ends. CDR1 SGHRS and CDR2 YFSETQ come from the germline V gene. CDR3 region: CASSLGTVLDTQYF. CDR3 bases: TGCGCCAGCAGCTTGGGGACGGTTTTAGATACGCAGTATTTT.

The V call is TRBV7-2, the J call TRBJ1-1, with D possibly being TRBD1 (6 bases). The CDR3 consists of 15 residues. From germline, CDR1 is SGHTA and CDR2 FQGNSA. Trimming shortened V by 1 base and J by 3 bases, and 12 bases separated the two germline ends. CDR3 in amino acids: CASSLGAGADTEAFF. CDR3 DNA sequence: TGTGCCAGCAGCTTAGGGGCAGGGGCGGACACTGAAGCTTTCTTT.

This clonotype came up a few times. V usage is TRBV24-1 and J usage is TRBJ2-1, with D hard to call. V gave up 3 bases and J gave up 12 bases, with 14 bases separating them. CDR1 KGHDR and CDR2 SFDVKD come from the germline V gene. This CDR3 is 13 amino acids long. CDR3 amino acids: CATSDTGGPGQFF. The CDR3, as DNA: TGTGCCACCAGTGATACCGGCGGTCCTGGGCAGTTCTTC.